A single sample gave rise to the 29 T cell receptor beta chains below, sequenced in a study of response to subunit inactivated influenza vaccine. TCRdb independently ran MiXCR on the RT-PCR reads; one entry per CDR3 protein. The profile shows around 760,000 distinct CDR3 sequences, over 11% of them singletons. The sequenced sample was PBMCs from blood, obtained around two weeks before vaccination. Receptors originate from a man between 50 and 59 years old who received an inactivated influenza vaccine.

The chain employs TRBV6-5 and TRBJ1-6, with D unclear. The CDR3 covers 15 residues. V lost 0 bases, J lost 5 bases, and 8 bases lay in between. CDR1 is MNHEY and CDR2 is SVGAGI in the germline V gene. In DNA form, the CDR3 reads TGTGCCAGCAGTTACTCCGGGAGGGATAATTCACCCCTCCACTTT. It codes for CASSYSGRDNSPLHF.

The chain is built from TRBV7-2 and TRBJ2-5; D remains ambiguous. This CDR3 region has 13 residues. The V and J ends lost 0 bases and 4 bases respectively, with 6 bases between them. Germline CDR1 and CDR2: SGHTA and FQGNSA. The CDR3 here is CASSLAARETQYF. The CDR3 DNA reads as TGTGCCAGCAGCTTAGCTGCCCGAGAGACCCAGTACTTC.

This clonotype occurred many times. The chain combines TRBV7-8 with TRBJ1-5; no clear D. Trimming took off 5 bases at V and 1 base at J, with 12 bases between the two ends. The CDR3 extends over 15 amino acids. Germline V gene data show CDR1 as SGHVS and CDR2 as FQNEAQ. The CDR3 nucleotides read TGTGCCAGCAGCAGTAGTCACGGGAGCAATCAGCCCCAGCATTTT. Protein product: CASSSSHGSNQPQHF.

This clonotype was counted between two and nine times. CDR3 sequence reads: CASSSDMSYEQYF. The CDR3, as DNA: TGTGCCAGCAGTTCGGACATGTCCTACGAGCAGTACTTC. This chain uses TRBV27 with TRBJ2-7, with D tentatively TRBD1 (5 bases). Trimming pared 4 bases from V and 1 base from J, leaving 8 bases between. This CDR3 has 13 residues. Germline lookup yields CDR1 MNHEY and CDR2 SMNVEV (reference sequence).

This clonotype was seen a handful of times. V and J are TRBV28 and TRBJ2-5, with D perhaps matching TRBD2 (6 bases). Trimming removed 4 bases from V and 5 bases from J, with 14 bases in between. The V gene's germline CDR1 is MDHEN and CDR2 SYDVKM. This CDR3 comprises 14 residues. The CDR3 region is CASSSTGEGETQYF. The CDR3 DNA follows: TGTGCCAGCAGTTCAACGGGAGAGGGGGAGACCCAGTACTTC.

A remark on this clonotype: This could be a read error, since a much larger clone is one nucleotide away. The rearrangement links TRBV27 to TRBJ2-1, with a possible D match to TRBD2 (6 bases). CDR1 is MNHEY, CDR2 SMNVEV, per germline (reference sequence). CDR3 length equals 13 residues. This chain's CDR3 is CASSERAFNEQCF. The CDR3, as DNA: TGTGCCAGCAGTGAGCGGGCGTTCAATGAGCAGTGCTTC.

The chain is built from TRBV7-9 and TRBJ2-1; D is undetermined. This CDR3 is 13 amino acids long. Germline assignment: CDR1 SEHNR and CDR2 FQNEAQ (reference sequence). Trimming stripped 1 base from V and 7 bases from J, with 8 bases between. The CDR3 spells CASSLGVQNEQFF. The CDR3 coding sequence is TGTGCCAGCAGCTTAGGTGTACAAAATGAGCAGTTCTTC. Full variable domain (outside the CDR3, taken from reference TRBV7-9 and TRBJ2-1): DTGVSQNPRHKITKRGQNVTFRCDPISEHNRLYWYRQTLGQGPEFLTYFQNEAQLEKSRLLSDRFSAERPKGSFSTLEIQRTEQGDSAMYLCASSLGVQNEQFFGPGTRLTVL.

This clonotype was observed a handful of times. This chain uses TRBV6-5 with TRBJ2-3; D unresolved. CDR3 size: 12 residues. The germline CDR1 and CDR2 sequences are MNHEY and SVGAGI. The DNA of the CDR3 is TGTGCAGCACACGATAGCACAGATACGCAGTATTTT. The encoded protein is CAAHDSTDTQYF.

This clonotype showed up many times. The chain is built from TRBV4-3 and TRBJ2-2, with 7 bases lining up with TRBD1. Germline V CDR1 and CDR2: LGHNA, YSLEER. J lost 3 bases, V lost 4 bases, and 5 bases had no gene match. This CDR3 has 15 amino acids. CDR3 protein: CASSRQGRDTGELFF. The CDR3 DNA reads TGCGCCAGCAGCCGACAGGGAAGGGACACCGGGGAGCTGTTTTTT.

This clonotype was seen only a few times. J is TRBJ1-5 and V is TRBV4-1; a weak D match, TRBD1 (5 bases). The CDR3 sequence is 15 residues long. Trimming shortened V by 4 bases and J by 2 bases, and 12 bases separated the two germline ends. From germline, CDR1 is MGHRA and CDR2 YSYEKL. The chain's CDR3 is CASSPGQSGNQPQHF. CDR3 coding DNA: TGCGCCAGCAGCCCGGGGCAGTCTGGCAATCAGCCCCAGCATTTT.

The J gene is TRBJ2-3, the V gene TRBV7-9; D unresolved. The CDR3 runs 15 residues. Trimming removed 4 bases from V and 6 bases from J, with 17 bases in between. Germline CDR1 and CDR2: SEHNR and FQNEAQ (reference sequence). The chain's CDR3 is CASSSAIYLPDTQYF. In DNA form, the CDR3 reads TGTGCCAGCAGCTCGGCGATTTACCTACCCGATACGCAGTATTTT.

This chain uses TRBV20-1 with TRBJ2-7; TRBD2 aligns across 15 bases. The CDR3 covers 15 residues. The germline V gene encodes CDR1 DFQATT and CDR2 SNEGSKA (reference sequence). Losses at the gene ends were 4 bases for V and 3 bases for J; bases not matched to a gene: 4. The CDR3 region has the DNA TGCAGTGCTACCGGGACTAGCGGGGGGAACTACGAGCAGTACTTC. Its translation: CSATGTSGGNYEQYF.

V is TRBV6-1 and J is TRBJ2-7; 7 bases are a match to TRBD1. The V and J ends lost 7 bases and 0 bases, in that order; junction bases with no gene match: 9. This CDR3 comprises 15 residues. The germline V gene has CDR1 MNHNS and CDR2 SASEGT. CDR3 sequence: CASKKGQSSSYEQYF. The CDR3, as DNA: TGTGCCAGCAAAAAGGGACAGTCGAGCTCCTACGAGCAGTACTTC.

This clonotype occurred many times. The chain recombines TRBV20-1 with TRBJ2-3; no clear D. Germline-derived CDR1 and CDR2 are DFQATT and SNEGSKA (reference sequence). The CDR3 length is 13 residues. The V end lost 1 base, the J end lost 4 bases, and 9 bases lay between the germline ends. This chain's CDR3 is CSARAESPDTQYF. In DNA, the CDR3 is TGCAGTGCTAGAGCCGAGAGCCCAGATACGCAGTATTTT.

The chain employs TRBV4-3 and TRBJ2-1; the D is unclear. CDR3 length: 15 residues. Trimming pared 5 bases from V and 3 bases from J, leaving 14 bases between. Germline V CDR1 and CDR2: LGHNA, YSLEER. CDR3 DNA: TGCGCCAGCAGCGATCAGGTAATTCGCTACAATGAGCAGTTCTTC. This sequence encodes CASSDQVIRYNEQFF.

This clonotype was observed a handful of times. CDR3 coding DNA: TGTGCCAGCAGCGCTGGCCTTAGACTAGCGGGAAACCCAAGCTCCTACAATGAGCAGTTCTTC. Residues: CASSAGLRLAGNPSSYNEQFF. The rearrangement joins TRBV9 to TRBJ2-1; 11 nucleotides match TRBD2. CDR1 is SGDLS and CDR2 is YYNGEE in the germline V gene. Trimming at V came to 3 bases and at J to 0 bases, leaving 17 bases not matched to a gene. The CDR3 length is 21 residues.

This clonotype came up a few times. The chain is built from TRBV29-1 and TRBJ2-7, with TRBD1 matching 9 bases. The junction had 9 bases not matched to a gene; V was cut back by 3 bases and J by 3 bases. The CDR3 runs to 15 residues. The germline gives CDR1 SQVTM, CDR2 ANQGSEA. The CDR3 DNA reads TGCAGCGTTGAGCAAACCCGGGACAGGGACTACGAGCAGTACTTC. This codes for CSVEQTRDRDYEQYF.

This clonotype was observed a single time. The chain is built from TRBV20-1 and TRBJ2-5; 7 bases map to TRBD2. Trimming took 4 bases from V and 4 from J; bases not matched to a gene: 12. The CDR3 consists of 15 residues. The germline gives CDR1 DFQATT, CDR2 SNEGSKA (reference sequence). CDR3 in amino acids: CSATPPTGGGETQYF. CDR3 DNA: TGCAGTGCTACCCCTCCAACGGGCGGGGGAGAGACCCAGTACTTC.

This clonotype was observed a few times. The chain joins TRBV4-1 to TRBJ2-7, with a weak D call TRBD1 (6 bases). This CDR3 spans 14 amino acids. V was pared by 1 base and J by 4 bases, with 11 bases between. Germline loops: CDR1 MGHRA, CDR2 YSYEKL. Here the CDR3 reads CASSQAWTEYEQYF. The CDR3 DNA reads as TGCGCCAGCAGCCAAGCCTGGACAGAATACGAGCAGTACTTC.

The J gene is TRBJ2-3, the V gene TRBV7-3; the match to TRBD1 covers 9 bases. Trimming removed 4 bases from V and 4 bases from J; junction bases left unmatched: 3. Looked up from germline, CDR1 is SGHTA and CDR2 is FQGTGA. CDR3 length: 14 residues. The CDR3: CASSWDRESDTQYF. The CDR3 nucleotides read TGTGCCAGCAGCTGGGACAGGGAATCAGATACGCAGTATTTT.

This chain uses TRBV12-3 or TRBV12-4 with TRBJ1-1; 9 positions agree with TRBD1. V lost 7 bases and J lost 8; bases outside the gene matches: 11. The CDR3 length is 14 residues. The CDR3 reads CASTPGTGLGEAFF. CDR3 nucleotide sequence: TGTGCCAGCACCCCCGGGACAGGGCTAGGGGAAGCTTTCTTT.

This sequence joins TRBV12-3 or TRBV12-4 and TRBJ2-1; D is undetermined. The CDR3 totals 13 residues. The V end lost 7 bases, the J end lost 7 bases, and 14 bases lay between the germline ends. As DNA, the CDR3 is TGTGCCAGCACCCTGACGGCAGCGAATGAGCAGTTCTTC. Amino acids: CASTLTAANEQFF.

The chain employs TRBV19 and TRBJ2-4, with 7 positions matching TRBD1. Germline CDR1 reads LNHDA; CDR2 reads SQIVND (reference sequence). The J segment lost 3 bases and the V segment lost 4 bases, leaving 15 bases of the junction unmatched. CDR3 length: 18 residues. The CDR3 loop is CASSRRRNEGAFKNIQYF. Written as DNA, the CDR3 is TGTGCCAGTAGTAGACGGAGGAATGAGGGGGCTTTCAAAAACATTCAGTACTTC.

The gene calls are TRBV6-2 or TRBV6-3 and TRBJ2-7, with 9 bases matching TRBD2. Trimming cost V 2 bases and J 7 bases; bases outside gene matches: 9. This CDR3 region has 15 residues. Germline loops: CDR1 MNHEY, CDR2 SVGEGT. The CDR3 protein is CASSYARGRVLEQYF. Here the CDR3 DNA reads TGTGCCAGCAGTTACGCTCGCGGGAGGGTTCTGGAGCAGTACTTC.

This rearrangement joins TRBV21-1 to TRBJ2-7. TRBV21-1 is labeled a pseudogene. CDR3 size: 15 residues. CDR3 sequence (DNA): TGTGCCAGCAGCAAAAACAGCCATGCCTCCTACGAGCAGTACTTC. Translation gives CASSKNSHASYEQYF.

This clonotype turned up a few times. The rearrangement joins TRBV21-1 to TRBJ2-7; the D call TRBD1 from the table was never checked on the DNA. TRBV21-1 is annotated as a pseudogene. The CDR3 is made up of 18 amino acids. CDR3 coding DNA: TGTGCCAGCAGCAAAAAACTCGTTGAGGGGCGAATCTCCTACGAGCAGTACTTC. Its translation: CASSKKLVEGRISYEQYF.

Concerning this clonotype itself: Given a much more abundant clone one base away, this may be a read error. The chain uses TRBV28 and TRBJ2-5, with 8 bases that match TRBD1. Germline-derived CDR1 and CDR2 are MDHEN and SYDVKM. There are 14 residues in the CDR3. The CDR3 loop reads CVSGYDRGGRTQYF. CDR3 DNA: TGTGTCAGCGGATATGACAGGGGCGGTCGGACCCAGTACTTC.

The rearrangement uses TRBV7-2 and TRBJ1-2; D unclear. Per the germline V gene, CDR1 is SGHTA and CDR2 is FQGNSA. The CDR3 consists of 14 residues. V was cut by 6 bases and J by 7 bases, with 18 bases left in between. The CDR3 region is CASSPIGTNGGYTF. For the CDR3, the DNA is TGTGCCAGCAGTCCCATCGGAACCAATGGTGGCTACACCTTC.

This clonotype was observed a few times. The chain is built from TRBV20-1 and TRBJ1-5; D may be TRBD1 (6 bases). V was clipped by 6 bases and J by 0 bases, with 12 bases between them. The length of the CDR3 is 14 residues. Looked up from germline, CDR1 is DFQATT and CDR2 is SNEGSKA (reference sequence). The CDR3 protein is CSARTAYSNQPQHF. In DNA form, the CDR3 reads TGCAGTGCGAGGACAGCTTATAGCAATCAGCCCCAGCATTTT.